One T cell receptor beta chain is described in this entry. Its target antigen remains unknown. Base qualities are not provided; no much larger clone lies one nucleotide away. This sample is part of a study of response to subunit inactivated influenza vaccine (dated by TCRdb to 2016 to 2018). Regarding the study in general: To follow how T cells responded to a trivalent subunit inactivated influenza vaccine, the researchers relied on deep quantitative profiling of the T cell receptor repertoire. Paper-wide results and their limitations: The authors suggested that each seasonal influenza vaccination may recruit only a limited number of new T cells.

Preparation of the library involved RT-PCR. The instrument given in TCRdb is Illumina HiSeq 2500. Clones were called with MiXCR by TCRdb after fastp trimmed the public reads at Q25, and only in-frame beta chains were retained. When rows share a CDR3 protein, they turn into one entry using the most common DNA and genes. In this sample the table shows hundreds of thousands of distinct CDR3 sequences, 20% to 25% of which occur a single time. The biggest ten clones account for 10% of the sample. Deletion took 2 bases off V and 3 bases off J, with a span of 10 bases between the germline ends. From the cysteine up to the phenylalanine, the CDR3 has a length of 13 residues. Only the CDR3 portion is preserved as DNA: 39 bases, with reading frame beginning at the first base. CDR1 and CDR2, per the germline V gene (reference sequence), are DFQATT and SNEGSKA.

Rearrangement joined TRBV20-1 to TRBJ1-1, with the D gene too uncertain to name. The sequence derives from a man aged 50 to 75 who received an inactivated influenza vaccine. Donor details come from another sample of the same person, matched by shared clones. Here the sequenced sample was PBMCs from blood, taken 21 months after vaccination. The sequence in DNA is TGCAGTGCTAGAATCACCCTGGACACTGAAGCTTTCTTT. It specifies CSARITLDTEAFF.